These T cell receptor beta chains were read from a single sample in a study of molecular identifiers for immune sequencing clone quantification. TCRdb itself ran the PCR reads through MiXCR, one entry per CDR3 protein. The sample lists some 70,000 distinct CDR3 sequences; 15% to 20% were seen once. What was sequenced was naive CD8+ T cells from blood, with Jurkat cell RNA spiked in. These TCRs come from a human donor in good health. Some libraries in this study had Jurkat cell RNA spiked in. Both conserved end residues are part of each CDR3. Fields, in order: J gene, D gene, V gene, clone size, CDR3 protein, CDR3 DNA. D genes are given only for firm matches. Rows give clone size only sometimes, using once, few, many, or a class for an expanded clone.

j_call: TRBJ2-7
d_call: -
v_call: TRBV7-9
clone_size: many
cdr3_aa: CASSLMSAASSYEQYF
cdr3_nt: TGTGCCAGCAGCTTAATGTCTGCCGCCAGCTCCTACGAGCAGTACTTC

j_call: TRBJ2-3
d_call: -
v_call: TRBV7-3
clone_size: -
cdr3_aa: CASSSGMGGGTDAQYF
cdr3_nt: TGTGCCAGCAGCTCCGGGATGGGGGGAGGCACAGATGCGCAGTATTTT

j_call: TRBJ1-1
d_call: -
v_call: TRBV7-8
clone_size: -
cdr3_aa: CASSLQWNTEAFF
cdr3_nt: TGTGCCAGCAGCTTACAGTGGAACACTGAAGCTTTCTTT

j_call: TRBJ2-1
d_call: -
v_call: TRBV27
clone_size: few
cdr3_aa: CASSTTTYNEQFF
cdr3_nt: TGTGCCAGCAGCACGACTACATACAATGAGCAGTTCTTC

j_call: TRBJ1-4
d_call: TRBD1
v_call: TRBV5-1
clone_size: -
cdr3_aa: CASSERTGIFEKLFF
cdr3_nt: TGCGCCAGCTCCGAAAGGACAGGGATTTTTGAAAAACTGTTTTTT

j_call: TRBJ2-3
d_call: TRBD2
v_call: TRBV7-9
clone_size: many
cdr3_aa: CASSPNPWDYTQKEDSTDTQYF
cdr3_nt: TGTGCCAGCAGCCCCAACCCGTGGGACTATACTCAAAAGGAGGATAGCACAGATACGCAGTATTTT

j_call: TRBJ2-5
d_call: TRBD2
v_call: TRBV29-1
clone_size: many
cdr3_aa: CSVESRLAGLQETQYF
cdr3_nt: TGCAGCGTTGAGAGCAGACTAGCGGGACTTCAAGAGACCCAGTACTTC

j_call: TRBJ2-2
d_call: -
v_call: TRBV6-6
clone_size: many
cdr3_aa: CASSYSTSPGELFF
cdr3_nt: TGTGCCAGCAGTTACTCGACATCCCCCGGGGAGCTGTTTTTT

j_call: TRBJ1-2
d_call: -
v_call: TRBV14
clone_size: -
cdr3_aa: CASSEGRAYGYTF
cdr3_nt: TGTGCCAGCAGCGAAGGACGGGCCTATGGCTACACCTTC

j_call: TRBJ1-5
d_call: -
v_call: TRBV6-5
clone_size: many
cdr3_aa: CASSRPREAQHF
cdr3_nt: TGTGCCAGCAGTAGACCACGTGAGGCCCAGCATTTT

j_call: TRBJ2-5
d_call: TRBD2
v_call: TRBV7-3
clone_size: few
cdr3_aa: CASSLGTSIQETQCF
cdr3_nt: TGTGCCAGCAGCTTAGGGACTAGTATCCAAGAGACCCAGTGCTTC

j_call: TRBJ1-1
d_call: -
v_call: TRBV5-1
clone_size: many
cdr3_aa: CASSLASGSGTEAFF
cdr3_nt: TGCGCCAGCAGCTTGGCCTCAGGGTCAGGAACTGAAGCTTTCTTT

j_call: TRBJ2-1
d_call: TRBD1
v_call: TRBV7-9
clone_size: few
cdr3_aa: CASSPPGQGYNEQFF
cdr3_nt: TGTGCCAGCAGCCCTCCGGGACAGGGATACAATGAGCAGTTCTTC

j_call: TRBJ2-1
d_call: TRBD2
v_call: TRBV7-2
clone_size: many
cdr3_aa: CASSLVPGGTPPPYNEQFF
cdr3_nt: TGTGCCAGCAGCTTAGTACCGGGAGGAACGCCACCCCCCTACAATGAGCAGTTCTTC

j_call: TRBJ2-5
d_call: TRBD1
v_call: TRBV4-3
clone_size: many
cdr3_aa: CASSQSYRGETQYF
cdr3_nt: TGCGCCAGCAGCCAGTCCTACAGGGGAGAGACCCAGTACTTC

j_call: TRBJ2-1
d_call: TRBD2
v_call: TRBV12-5
clone_size: few
cdr3_aa: CASASGGAVDEQFF
cdr3_nt: TGTGCTAGTGCCTCCGGGGGGGCGGTCGATGAGCAGTTCTTC

j_call: TRBJ2-5
d_call: -
v_call: TRBV11-2
clone_size: few
cdr3_aa: CASSLGIETQYF
cdr3_nt: TGTGCCAGCAGCTTAGGGATAGAGACCCAGTACTTC

j_call: TRBJ2-5
d_call: TRBD2
v_call: TRBV27
clone_size: many
cdr3_aa: CASSLGLAGSQETQYF
cdr3_nt: TGTGCCAGCAGTCTCGGACTAGCGGGAAGCCAAGAGACCCAGTACTTC

j_call: TRBJ1-1
d_call: -
v_call: TRBV7-3
clone_size: few
cdr3_aa: CASSVSSNTEAFF
cdr3_nt: TGTGCCAGCAGCGTAAGTAGTAACACTGAAGCTTTCTTT

j_call: TRBJ2-7
d_call: TRBD1
v_call: TRBV2
clone_size: few
cdr3_aa: CASSTGAGSYEQYF
cdr3_nt: TGTGCCAGCAGCACAGGGGCCGGCTCCTACGAGCAGTACTTC

j_call: TRBJ1-5
d_call: -
v_call: TRBV24-1
clone_size: many
cdr3_aa: CATSEGVRNQPQHF
cdr3_nt: TGTGCCACCAGCGAGGGGGTACGGAATCAGCCCCAGCATTTT

j_call: TRBJ2-5
d_call: -
v_call: TRBV27
clone_size: few
cdr3_aa: CASSLGAGLNQETQYF
cdr3_nt: TGTGCCAGCAGCTTAGGAGCCGGGCTTAACCAAGAGACCCAGTACTTC

j_call: TRBJ2-7
d_call: TRBD2
v_call: TRBV4-3
clone_size: many
cdr3_aa: CASSQPRTSEMREQYF
cdr3_nt: TGCGCCAGCAGCCAACCAAGGACTAGCGAAATGAGGGAGCAGTACTTC

j_call: TRBJ2-1
d_call: -
v_call: TRBV7-2
clone_size: -
cdr3_aa: CASSWAQYNEQFF
cdr3_nt: TGTGCCAGCAGCTGGGCTCAATACAATGAGCAGTTCTTC

j_call: TRBJ2-1
d_call: TRBD2
v_call: TRBV15
clone_size: many
cdr3_aa: CATSVGTSENEQFF
cdr3_nt: TGTGCCACCAGCGTTGGGACTAGCGAGAATGAGCAGTTCTTC

j_call: TRBJ2-1
d_call: TRBD2
v_call: TRBV4-3
clone_size: many
cdr3_aa: CASSHHSGRINNEQFF
cdr3_nt: TGCGCCAGCAGCCATCATAGCGGGAGAATTAACAATGAGCAGTTCTTC

j_call: TRBJ2-7
d_call: -
v_call: TRBV10-2
clone_size: many
cdr3_aa: CASETSYEQYF
cdr3_nt: TGCGCCAGCGAAACATCCTACGAGCAGTACTTC

j_call: TRBJ2-3
d_call: -
v_call: TRBV12-3/TRBV12-4
clone_size: many
cdr3_aa: CASSSRLGRRTDTQYF
cdr3_nt: TGTGCCAGCAGTTCCCGCTTGGGGCGACGCACAGATACGCAGTATTTT

j_call: TRBJ2-7
d_call: -
v_call: TRBV14
clone_size: few
cdr3_aa: CASSQVVGYPYEQYF
cdr3_nt: TGTGCCAGCAGCCAAGTAGTTGGGTATCCGTACGAGCAGTACTTC

j_call: TRBJ2-5
d_call: TRBD1
v_call: TRBV27
clone_size: few
cdr3_aa: CASSLQGQQETQYF
cdr3_nt: TGTGCCAGCAGTTTACAGGGACAGCAAGAGACCCAGTACTTC

j_call: TRBJ1-1
d_call: -
v_call: TRBV9
clone_size: many
cdr3_aa: CASSESLGTEAFF
cdr3_nt: TGTGCCAGCAGCGAGAGCCTGGGGACTGAAGCTTTCTTT

j_call: TRBJ2-1
d_call: -
v_call: TRBV20-1
clone_size: -
cdr3_aa: CSATSDVASEQFF
cdr3_nt: TGCAGTGCTACTAGCGATGTAGCTTCTGAGCAGTTCTTC

j_call: TRBJ2-7
d_call: -
v_call: TRBV19
clone_size: many
cdr3_aa: CASSISSAYYEQYF
cdr3_nt: TGTGCCAGTAGTATCTCTAGCGCCTATTACGAGCAGTACTTC

j_call: TRBJ2-1
d_call: TRBD1
v_call: TRBV10-3
clone_size: many
cdr3_aa: CAIRDRGYNEQFF
cdr3_nt: TGTGCCATCAGGGACAGGGGCTACAATGAGCAGTTCTTC

j_call: TRBJ2-3
d_call: TRBD2
v_call: TRBV2
clone_size: many
cdr3_aa: CASSESGRATDTQYF
cdr3_nt: TGTGCCAGCAGTGAAAGTGGGAGGGCCACAGATACGCAGTATTTT

j_call: TRBJ2-5
d_call: TRBD2
v_call: TRBV4-3
clone_size: many
cdr3_aa: CASSQWGGRGETQYF
cdr3_nt: TGCGCCAGCAGCCAATGGGGCGGGAGAGGAGAGACCCAGTACTTC

j_call: TRBJ2-7
d_call: -
v_call: TRBV4-2
clone_size: many
cdr3_aa: CASSRRQGTTYEQYF
cdr3_nt: TGTGCCAGCAGCCGACGCCAGGGGACTACCTACGAGCAGTACTTC

j_call: TRBJ2-3
d_call: TRBD2
v_call: TRBV11-3
clone_size: many
cdr3_aa: CASSPRLAESTDTQYF
cdr3_nt: TGTGCCAGCAGCCCCCGACTAGCGGAAAGCACAGATACGCAGTATTTT

j_call: TRBJ2-7
d_call: TRBD2
v_call: TRBV13
clone_size: few
cdr3_aa: CASSETGGTYEQYF
cdr3_nt: TGTGCCAGCAGCGAAACGGGAGGGACCTACGAGCAGTACTTC

j_call: TRBJ1-1
d_call: TRBD1
v_call: TRBV27
clone_size: -
cdr3_aa: CASSLGQGVRGEAFF
cdr3_nt: TGTGCCAGCAGTTTAGGACAGGGGGTCCGGGGTGAAGCTTTCTTT

j_call: TRBJ2-3
d_call: -
v_call: TRBV27
clone_size: many
cdr3_aa: CASSSSMGESTDTQYF
cdr3_nt: TGTGCCAGCAGTTCGTCTATGGGAGAGAGCACAGATACGCAGTATTTT

j_call: TRBJ2-1
d_call: -
v_call: TRBV27
clone_size: -
cdr3_aa: CASSLSSVQGPHNEQFF
cdr3_nt: TGTGCCAGCAGTTTATCAAGTGTTCAGGGACCCCACAATGAGCAGTTCTTC

j_call: TRBJ2-3
d_call: TRBD2
v_call: TRBV12-3/TRBV12-4
clone_size: many
cdr3_aa: CASSLSSLGLAYTDTQYF
cdr3_nt: TGTGCCAGCAGTTTATCCTCGTTGGGACTAGCGTACACAGATACGCAGTATTTT

j_call: TRBJ2-1
d_call: -
v_call: TRBV2
clone_size: many
cdr3_aa: CASSERGRLLDEQFF
cdr3_nt: TGTGCCAGCAGTGAAAGGGGACGATTACTGGATGAGCAGTTCTTC

j_call: TRBJ2-2
d_call: TRBD2
v_call: TRBV2
clone_size: -
cdr3_aa: CASSEVRLALRTGELFF
cdr3_nt: TGTGCCAGCAGTGAAGTCCGACTAGCACTACGGACCGGGGAGCTGTTTTTT

j_call: TRBJ2-7
d_call: -
v_call: TRBV11-2
clone_size: -
cdr3_aa: CASSLFGVGESYEQYF
cdr3_nt: TGTGCCAGCAGCTTATTCGGGGTTGGGGAGTCCTACGAGCAGTACTTC

j_call: TRBJ2-7
d_call: -
v_call: TRBV15
clone_size: few
cdr3_aa: CATSTTGRPYEQYF
cdr3_nt: TGTGCCACCAGCACTACAGGTCGTCCCTACGAGCAGTACTTC

j_call: TRBJ2-1
d_call: -
v_call: TRBV4-1
clone_size: many
cdr3_aa: CASSRAFPEAGSSYNEQFF
cdr3_nt: TGCGCCAGCAGCCGAGCCTTCCCCGAGGCCGGCAGCTCCTACAATGAGCAGTTCTTC

j_call: TRBJ2-1
d_call: TRBD2
v_call: TRBV27
clone_size: -
cdr3_aa: CASSPRGVAGPSYNEQFF
cdr3_nt: TGTGCCAGCAGCCCCCGGGGGGTAGCGGGACCATCCTACAATGAGCAGTTCTTC